This T cell receptor (beta chain) was documented in a study of T-cell memory formation after mild COVID-19. Regarding this clonotype: As the CDR3 is not closed by the conserved phenylalanine or tryptophan, this likely results from a read error. No DNA is shown, since the ends of the CDR3 on it are uncertain; the CDR3 is the one TCRdb lists.

The CDR3 spans 13 residues, counting both ends. Sample barcodes and UMIs were carried by the TCR alpha and TCR beta cDNA libraries that 5'RACE generated with constant-segment primers. TCRdb itself ran the 5' RACE reads through MiXCR, one entry per CDR3 protein. Of a few hundred thousand distinct CDR3 sequences listed, around 14% are singletons. The TCR originated in a man aged 18 to 29 who had mild COVID-19 (a few samples of this study predate the infection). Cell type and time point are not known. The genes are TRBV12-3 or TRBV12-4 and TRBJ2-3; the table's D call of TRBD1 was not tested on the DNA. Specimen: PBMCs or a T cell subset sorted from them (not recorded which). CDR3 region: CASSLGGVGDTQY.